This TCR beta chain was identified during a study of cytomegalovirus exposure and HLA in healthy donors. In its sample, this clone was seen a few times. The PCR ran on 60 Vbeta and 13 Jbeta primers. Here immunoSEQ multiplex PCR was the method, and the copy in TCRdb shows in-frame clones only, minus some. Among over 150,000 clones, approximately 80% were seen once, and the ten largest hold 7% to 8.5%. This CDR3 region has 15 residues. V lost 3 bases, J lost 4 bases, and 4 bases stayed unmatched. Germline-derived CDR1 and CDR2 are GTSNPN and SVGIG (reference sequence). The source material was PBMCs. V usage is TRBV30 and J usage is TRBJ2-3, with 13 bases that match TRBD2. This clonotype originated in a male donor in good health and CMV-seropositive. CDR3 residues: CAWSRGTSGADTQYF. CDR3 coding DNA: TGTGCCTGGAGCCGAGGGACTAGCGGGGCAGATACGCAGTATTTT.